This T cell receptor (beta chain) derives from a study of human T cells and chemical hapten exposure. Whole-study context: The study patch tested 0.01% DPC on the upper back and read results at 6 days. Findings and caveats of the study: Clustering by CDR3 similarity yielded significantly more large clusters from expanded TCRs than controls. Sensitizing with DPC caused no change in TCRs above 1 in 1000 frequency.

A note on this clonotype: Its antigen remains unidentified.

Time point indicated: patch test 3, about 24 weeks after DPC sensitization. Treatment here: therapeutic diphenylcyclopropenone sensitization with weekly scalp DPC. Total RNA was extracted from unfractionated whole blood. V trimming: 7 bases; J trimming: 1 base; junction bases outside the gene matches: 1. The CDR3 totals 14 residues. Via MiXCR, TCRdb re-called the RACE reads, giving one row per CDR3 protein. The table has 80,000 to 100,000 distinct CDR3 sequences, 25% to 30% seen once. The sequencing used whole blood, collected in connection with sensitization to the hapten diphenylcyclopropenone (DPC). This clonotype originated in a middle-aged man with alopecia areata. Some clones in this sample may be carry-over from other donors' samples. The rearrangement joins TRBV12-3 or TRBV12-4 to TRBJ2-2, with 9 nucleotides matching TRBD1. CDR3 bases: TGTGCCAGCACGGACAGGGGGAACACCGGGGAGCTGTTTTTT. Its translation is CASTDRGNTGELFF.